Presented here are 13 T cell receptor beta chains from one specimen sequenced in a study of tumor-infiltrating lymphocytes in primary liver carcinoma (dated by TCRdb to about 2017). For sequencing, an Illumina HiSeq 2500 was employed. Using a constant-region primer and ProtoScript II reverse transcriptase, TCRbeta-specific cDNA was reverse-transcribed from about 460 ng total RNA. The TCRbeta libraries were prepared through three rounds of nested multiplex PCR following a slightly modified ARM-PCR procedure. Each of the first two PCR rounds ran for approximately 10 cycles and used multiplex TRBV1-TRBV30 forward primers together with a Cbeta reverse primer. TCRdb reworked the public reads: Q25 trimming with fastp, MiXCR clone assembly, productive beta chains retained. Every distinct CDR3 protein forms one entry, paired with its most common genes and DNA. The sample contains just over 20,000 distinct CDR3 sequences, 60% to 85% of them found a single time. The ten largest clonotypes hold about two fifths of the sample.

Without any cell sorting, total RNA and DNA were co-extracted from 20-30 mg of bulk tissue using the AllPrep DNA/RNA mini kit. The sample taken for sequencing was liver tumor tissue from sampling region 4. The sample's cell subset or site label, in plain terms: tumor region T4, right-lateral pole. These receptors originate from a woman aged 25 to 39 with primary liver carcinoma and hepatitis B virus infection.

This clonotype was found once. The chain couples TRBV11-2 to TRBJ2-2; D is unresolved. V was cut by 5 bases and J by 9 bases, with 22 bases left in between. The CDR3 spans 16 residues. The germline V gene has CDR1 SGHAT and CDR2 FQNNGV. The CDR3 here is CASSPDPQLNTRELFF. CDR3 DNA: TGTGCCAGCAGCCCAGATCCCCAATTGAACACTCGGGAGCTGTTTTTT.

This clonotype was seen a few times. An end of the junction differs from the germline gene, which may be a read error. V usage is TRBV10-3 and J usage is TRBJ2-1; D unclear. CDR1 is ENHRY and CDR2 is SYGVKD in the germline V gene. The CDR3 is 14 residues long. The CDR3 region is CAISPTAARDEQFF. In nucleotides, the CDR3 is TGTGCTATCAGCCCCACGGCGGCCCGGGATGAGCAGTTCTTC.

Note on this clonotype: A read error may account for a junction end that differs from germline. V gene TRBV4-1 combines with J gene TRBJ2-1; 11 nucleotides match TRBD1. This CDR3 spans 16 amino acids. CDR1 MGHRA and CDR2 YSYEKL come from the germline V gene. The CDR3 DNA sequence: TGCGCCAGCGACCAAGATCCGGGACAGGGGGAGAATGAGCATTTCTTC. Translated, it gives CASDQDPGQGENEHFF.

Ten or more counts support this clonotype. The chain has TRBV7-8 and TRBJ1-5; D is possibly TRBD1 (6 bases). The ends were cut back, 2 bases at V and 6 bases at J, with 11 bases in the middle. Germline V gene lookup returns CDR1 SGHVS and CDR2 FQNEAQ. The CDR3 totals 14 residues. CDR3 region: CASSLSQGTQPQHF. The CDR3 DNA follows: TGTGCCAGCAGCTTATCACAGGGCACTCAGCCCCAGCATTTT.

Worth noting for this clonotype: The junction and the germline gene differ at one end; a read error may be behind it. The chain uses TRBV11-2 and TRBJ1-4; D not certain. CDR1 and CDR2 from the germline V gene are SGHAT and FQNNGV. The CDR3 spans 12 residues. The CDR3 sequence: CAGSPWGRKLFF. In DNA, the CDR3 is TGTGCCGGCAGTCCCTGGGGTAGAAAACTGTTTTTT.

With regard to this clonotype: A junction boundary mismatches the germline segment, possibly from a read error. The CDR3 region has the DNA TGCTCCAGCAGCGCCCTCCTGTCGTCCCCCGAGCAGTACTTC. Translating it yields CSSSALLSSPEQYF. The chain carries TRBV7-8 and TRBJ2-7; D gene uncertain. The CDR3 length is 14 residues. Per the germline V gene, CDR1 is SGHVS and CDR2 is FQNEAQ.

The gene calls are TRBV4-2 and TRBJ2-7, with D tentatively TRBD1 or TRBD2 (6 bases each). The CDR3 loop spans 17 amino acids. V dropped 3 bases and J dropped 6 bases, with 24 bases sitting between them. Germline V gene lookup returns CDR1 LGHNA and CDR2 YNFKEQ. CDR3 DNA: TGTGCCAGCAGCCAGGAACACCTAGGAGGGGGACCGCGCGAGCAGTACTTC. It specifies CASSQEHLGGGPREQYF.

Points on this clonotype: Its ends do not fully match the called genes, so a read error is possible. The rearrangement links TRBV28 to TRBJ1-5; D perhaps matches TRBD1 (5 bases). Germline V lookup: CDR1 MDHEN, CDR2 SYDVKM. The length of the CDR3 is 12 residues. CDR3 in DNA: TGTGCCAGCAGTTTAAGGGGTCGGCCCCAGCATTTC. This gives the protein CASSLRGRPQHF.

As concerns this clonotype: One end of the junction varies from germline; a read error may be responsible. This sequence joins TRBV6-1 and TRBJ2-2; D tentatively reads TRBD1 or TRBD2 (5 bases each). This CDR3 is 14 amino acids long. Germline CDR1 is MNHNS and CDR2 is SASEGT. The CDR3 protein is CASMKRRDAVELLF. CDR3 in DNA: TGTGCCAGCATGAAGAGAAGGGACGCCGTGGAGCTACTTTTT.

This clonotype was picked up a small number of times. One end of the junction varies from germline; a read error may be responsible. The chain combines TRBV29-1 with TRBJ2-1; D call uncertain. CDR3 length equals 12 residues. Per germline, CDR1 SQVTM and CDR2 ANQGSEA. CDR3: CSALRYYNELFF. For the CDR3, the DNA is TGCAGCGCCCTAAGGTACTACAATGAGCTGTTTTTC.

This chain uses TRBV11-2 with TRBJ2-1, with unresolved D. Germline CDR1 reads SGHAT; CDR2 reads FQNNGV. V dropped 4 bases and J dropped 7 bases, with 17 bases sitting between them. The CDR3 has 15 amino acids. The CDR3 nucleotides read TGTGCCAGCAGCTATATAGGTCACGGTGAAAATGAGCAGTTCTTC. Its translation is CASSYIGHGENEQFF.

This sequence joins TRBV11-2 and TRBJ1-5, with a tentative D call TRBD1 (5 bases). CDR1 and CDR2 (germline): SGHAT, FQNNGV. V lost 1 base and J lost 0, with 13 bases in between. The CDR3 spans 17 residues. Here the CDR3 reads CASSLGRGSHSNQPQHF. CDR3 bases: TGTGCCAGCAGCTTAGGGAGGGGATCCCATAGCAATCAGCCCCAGCATTTT. The entire variable domain, with the rest obtained from reference TRBV11-2 and TRBJ1-5, is as follows: EAGVAQSPRYKIIEKRQSVAFWCNPISGHATLYWYQQILGQGPKLLIQFQNNGVVDDSQLPKDRFSAERLKGVDSTLKIQPAKLEDSAVYLCASSLGRGSHSNQPQHFGDGTRLSIL.

Note on this clonotype: Likely a read error: the CDR3 ends without its conserved phenylalanine or tryptophan. The DNA is omitted, as the CDR3 cannot be located on it reliably, and the CDR3 follows TCRdb's listing. The J gene is TRBJ2-7, the V gene TRBV11-2. Germline assignment: CDR1 SGHAT and CDR2 FQNNGV. The CDR3 is made up of 12 amino acids, end residues included. CDR3 in amino acids: CASRIGYHKPYY.